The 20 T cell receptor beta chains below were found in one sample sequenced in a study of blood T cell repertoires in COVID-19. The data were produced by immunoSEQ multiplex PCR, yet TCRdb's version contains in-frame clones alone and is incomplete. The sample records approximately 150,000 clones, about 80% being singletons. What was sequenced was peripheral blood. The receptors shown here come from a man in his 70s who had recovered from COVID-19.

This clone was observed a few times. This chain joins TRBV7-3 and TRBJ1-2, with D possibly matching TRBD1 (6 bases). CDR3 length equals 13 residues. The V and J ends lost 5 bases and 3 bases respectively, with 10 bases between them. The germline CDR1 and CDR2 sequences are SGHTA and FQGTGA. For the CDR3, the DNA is TGTGCCAGCAGCCGGGACAACTACTATGGCTACACCTTC. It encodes CASSRDNYYGYTF.

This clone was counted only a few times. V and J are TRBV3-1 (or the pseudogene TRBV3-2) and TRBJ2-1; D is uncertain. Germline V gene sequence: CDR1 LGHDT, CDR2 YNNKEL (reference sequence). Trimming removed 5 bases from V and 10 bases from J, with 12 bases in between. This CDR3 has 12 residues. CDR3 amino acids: CASSADFGEQFF. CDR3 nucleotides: TGTGCCAGCAGCGCAGACTTCGGGGAGCAGTTCTTC.

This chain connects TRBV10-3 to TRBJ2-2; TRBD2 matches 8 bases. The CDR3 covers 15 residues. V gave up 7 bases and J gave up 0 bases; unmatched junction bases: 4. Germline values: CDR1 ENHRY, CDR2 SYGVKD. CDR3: CAITTSGANTGELFF. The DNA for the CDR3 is TGTGCCATCACTACTAGCGGCGCGAACACCGGGGAGCTGTTTTTT.

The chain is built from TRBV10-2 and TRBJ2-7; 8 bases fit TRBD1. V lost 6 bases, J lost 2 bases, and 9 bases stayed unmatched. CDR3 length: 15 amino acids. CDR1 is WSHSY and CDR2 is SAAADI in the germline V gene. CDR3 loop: CASSARTGIPYEQYF. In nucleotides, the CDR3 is TGCGCCAGCAGCGCGCGGACAGGGATTCCCTACGAGCAGTACTTC.

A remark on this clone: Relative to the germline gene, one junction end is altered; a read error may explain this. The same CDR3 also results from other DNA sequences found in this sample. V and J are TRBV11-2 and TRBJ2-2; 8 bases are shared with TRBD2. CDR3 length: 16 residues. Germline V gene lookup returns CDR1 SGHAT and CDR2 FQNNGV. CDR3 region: CASIPSLAGGAGELFF. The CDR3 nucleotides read TGTGCCAGCATTCCTAGCCTAGCGGGCGGGGCCGGAGAGCTGTTTTTT.

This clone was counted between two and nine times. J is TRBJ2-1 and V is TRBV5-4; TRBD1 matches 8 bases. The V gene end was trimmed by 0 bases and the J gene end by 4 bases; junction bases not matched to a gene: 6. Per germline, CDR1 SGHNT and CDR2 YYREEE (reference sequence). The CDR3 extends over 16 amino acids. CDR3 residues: CASSLVTGGNYNEQFF. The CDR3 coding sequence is TGTGCCAGCAGCTTGGTTACAGGGGGAAATTACAATGAGCAGTTCTTC.

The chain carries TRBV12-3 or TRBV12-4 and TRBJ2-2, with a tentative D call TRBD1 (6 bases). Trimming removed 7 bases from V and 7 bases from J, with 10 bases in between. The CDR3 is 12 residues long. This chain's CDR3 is CASNLQGGELFF. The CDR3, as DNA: TGTGCCAGCAATCTACAGGGCGGGGAGCTGTTTTTT.

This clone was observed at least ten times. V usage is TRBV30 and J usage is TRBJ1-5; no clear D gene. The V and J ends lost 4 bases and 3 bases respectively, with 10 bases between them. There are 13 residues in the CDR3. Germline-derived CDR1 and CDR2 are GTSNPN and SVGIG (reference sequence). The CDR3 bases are TGTGCCTGGACACGGGATTTCAATCAGCCCCAGCATTTT. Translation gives CAWTRDFNQPQHF.

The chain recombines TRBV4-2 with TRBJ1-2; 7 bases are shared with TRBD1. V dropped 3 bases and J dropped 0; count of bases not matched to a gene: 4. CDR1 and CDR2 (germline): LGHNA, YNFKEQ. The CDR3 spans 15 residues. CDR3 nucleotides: TGTGCCAGCAGCCACAGGGGGACCACTAACTATGGCTACACCTTC. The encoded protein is CASSHRGTTNYGYTF.

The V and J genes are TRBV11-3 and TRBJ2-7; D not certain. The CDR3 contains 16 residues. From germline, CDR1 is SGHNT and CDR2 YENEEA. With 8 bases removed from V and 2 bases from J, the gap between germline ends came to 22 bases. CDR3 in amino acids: CASGFHRFRITYEQYF. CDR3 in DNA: TGTGCCAGCGGTTTCCACAGATTTCGGATCACCTACGAGCAGTACTTC.

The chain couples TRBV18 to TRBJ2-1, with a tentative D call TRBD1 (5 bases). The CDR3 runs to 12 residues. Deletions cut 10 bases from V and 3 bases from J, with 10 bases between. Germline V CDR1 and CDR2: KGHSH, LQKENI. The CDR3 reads CATEGDYNEQFF. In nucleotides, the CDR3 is TGTGCCACCGAAGGGGACTACAATGAGCAGTTCTTC.

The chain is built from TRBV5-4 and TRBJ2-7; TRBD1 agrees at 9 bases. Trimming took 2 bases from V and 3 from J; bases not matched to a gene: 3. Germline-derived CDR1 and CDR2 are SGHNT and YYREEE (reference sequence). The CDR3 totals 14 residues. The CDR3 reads CASSLGQGNYEQYF. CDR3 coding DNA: TGTGCCAGCAGCTTAGGACAGGGGAACTACGAGCAGTACTTC.

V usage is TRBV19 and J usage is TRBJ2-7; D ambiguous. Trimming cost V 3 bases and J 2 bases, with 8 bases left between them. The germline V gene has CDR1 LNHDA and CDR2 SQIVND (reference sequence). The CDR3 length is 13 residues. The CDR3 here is CASSISETYEQYF. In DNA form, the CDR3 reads TGTGCCAGTAGTATCAGCGAAACCTACGAGCAGTACTTC.

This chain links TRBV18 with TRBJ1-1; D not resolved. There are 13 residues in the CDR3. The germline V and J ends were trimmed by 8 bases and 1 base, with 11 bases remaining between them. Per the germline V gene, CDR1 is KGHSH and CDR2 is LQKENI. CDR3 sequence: CASKARGNTEAFF. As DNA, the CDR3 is TGTGCCAGCAAAGCGCGGGGGAACACTGAAGCTTTCTTT.

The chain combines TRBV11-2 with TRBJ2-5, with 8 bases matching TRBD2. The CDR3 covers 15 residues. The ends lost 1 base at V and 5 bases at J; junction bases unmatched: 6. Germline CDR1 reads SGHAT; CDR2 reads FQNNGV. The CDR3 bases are TGTGCCAGCAGCTTAGGAGCGGGAGTAGGGGAGACCCAGTACTTC. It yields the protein CASSLGAGVGETQYF.

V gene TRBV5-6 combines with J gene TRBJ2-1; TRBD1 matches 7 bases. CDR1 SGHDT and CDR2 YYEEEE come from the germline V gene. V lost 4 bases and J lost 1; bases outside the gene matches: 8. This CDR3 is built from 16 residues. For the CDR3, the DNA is TGTGCCAGCAGCCCCGCGAGGGGGCCATCCTACAATGAGCAGTTCTTC. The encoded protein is CASSPARGPSYNEQFF. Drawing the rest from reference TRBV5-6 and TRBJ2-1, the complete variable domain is DAGVTQSPTHLIKTRGQQVTLRCSPKSGHDTVSWYQQALGQGPQFIFQYYEEEERQRGNFPDRFSGHQFPNYSSELNVNALLLGDSALYLCASSPARGPSYNEQFFGPGTRLTVL.

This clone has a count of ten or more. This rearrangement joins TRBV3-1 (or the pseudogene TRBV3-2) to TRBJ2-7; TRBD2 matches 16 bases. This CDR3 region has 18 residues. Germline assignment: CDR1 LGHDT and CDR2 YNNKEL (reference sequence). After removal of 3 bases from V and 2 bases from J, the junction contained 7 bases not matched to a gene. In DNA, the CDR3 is TGTGCCAGCAGCCAGGGACTAGCGGGAGGGCCCTGGGCCTACGAGCAGTACTTC. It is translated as CASSQGLAGGPWAYEQYF.

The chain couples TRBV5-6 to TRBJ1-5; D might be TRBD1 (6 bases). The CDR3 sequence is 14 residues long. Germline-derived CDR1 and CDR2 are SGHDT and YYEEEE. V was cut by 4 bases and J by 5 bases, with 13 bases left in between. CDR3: CASSAAQGYQPQHF. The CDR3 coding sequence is TGTGCCAGCAGCGCCGCTCAGGGGTATCAGCCCCAGCATTTT. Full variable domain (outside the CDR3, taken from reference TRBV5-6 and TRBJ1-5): DAGVTQSPTHLIKTRGQQVTLRCSPKSGHDTVSWYQQALGQGPQFIFQYYEEEERQRGNFPDRFSGHQFPNYSSELNVNALLLGDSALYLCASSAAQGYQPQHFGDGTRLSIL.

The CDR3 sequence is CASSLSFLPGGSTDTQYF. The CDR3, as DNA: TGTGCCAGTAGTCTCTCATTCTTACCGGGAGGGAGCACAGATACGCAGTATTTT. The chain combines TRBV19 with TRBJ2-3, with TRBD2 identical over 8 bases. J was trimmed by 0 bases and V by 5 bases; bases with no gene match: 13. This CDR3 region has 18 residues. Germline V CDR1 and CDR2: LNHDA, SQIVND (reference sequence).

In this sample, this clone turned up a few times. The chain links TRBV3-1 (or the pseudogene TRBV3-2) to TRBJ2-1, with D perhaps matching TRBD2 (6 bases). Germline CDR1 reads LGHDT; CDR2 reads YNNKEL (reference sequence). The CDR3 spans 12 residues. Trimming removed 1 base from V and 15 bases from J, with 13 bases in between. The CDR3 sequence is CASSQGKGLPFF. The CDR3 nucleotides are TGTGCCAGCAGCCAAGGAAAAGGACTACCGTTCTTC.